The 16 T cell receptor beta chains below come from one sample, sequenced in a study of blood T cell repertoires in COVID-19. Profiled with immunoSEQ multiplex PCR; TCRdb holds only in-frame clones, not every one. Of 110,000 to 150,000 clones listed, around 80% are singletons. Sequencing input: PBMCs or T cells enriched from blood (not recorded which). The receptors were gathered from a woman in her forties or fifties who had recovered from COVID-19.

The chain has TRBV19 and TRBJ1-6; D gene ambiguous. The CDR3 contains 14 residues. Germline V CDR1 and CDR2: LNHDA, SQIVND (reference sequence). The germline V and J ends were trimmed by 4 bases and 10 bases, with 14 bases remaining between them. The CDR3 DNA is TGTGCCAGTAGTACGACACCTTCAGAATCACCCCTCCACTTT. Encoded protein: CASSTTPSESPLHF.

The chain employs TRBV2 and TRBJ1-2; D not certain. Between the trimmed V and J ends, which lost 10 bases and 4 bases, there was a span of 13 bases. The CDR3 is made up of 12 amino acids. From germline, CDR1 is SNHLY and CDR2 FYNNEI. The CDR3 DNA is TGTGCCACCACACCAGGATCCTATGGCTACACCTTC. Its translation is CATTPGSYGYTF.

The genes are TRBV10-2 and TRBJ2-1; D not resolved. This CDR3 is 12 amino acids long. V was trimmed by 6 bases and J by 7 bases, leaving 10 bases between them. The germline gives CDR1 WSHSY, CDR2 SAAADI. For the CDR3, the DNA is TGCGCCAGCAGGCGGTATGAGAATGAGCAGTTCTTC. Protein: CASRRYENEQFF.

The chain is built from TRBV3-1 (or the pseudogene TRBV3-2) and TRBJ2-1; no firm D call. The germline CDR1 and CDR2 sequences are LGHDT and YNNKEL (reference sequence). This CDR3 is built from 13 residues. Trimming removed 0 bases at V and 4 bases at J, with 4 bases between. The CDR3 region is CASSQDPYNEQFF. The CDR3 bases are TGTGCCAGCAGCCAAGACCCTTACAATGAGCAGTTCTTC.

Here the CDR3 reads CANTRRGVATDEQFF. CDR3 coding DNA: TGCGCCAACACCCGGAGGGGAGTAGCGACCGATGAGCAGTTCTTC. The gene calls are TRBV23-1 and TRBJ2-1; TRBD2 might be the D (6 bases). TRBV23-1 is noted as an ORF with a role that remains uncertain. V was trimmed by 10 bases and J by 8 bases, leaving 24 bases between them. This CDR3 has 15 amino acids.

CDR3 bases: TGTGCCAGCAGGGACGGACAGGGGTTTCTAGGAGCTAATGAAAAACTGTTTTTT. This translates into CASRDGQGFLGANEKLFF. J is TRBJ1-4 and V is TRBV5-5; 9 nucleotides match TRBD1. There are 18 residues in the CDR3. With V trimmed by 5 bases and J by 3 bases, 14 bases remained unmatched. The germline V gene encodes CDR1 SGHKS and CDR2 YYEKEE (reference sequence).

The J gene is TRBJ1-1, the V gene TRBV5-1; the match to TRBD1 covers 10 bases. Germline-derived CDR1 and CDR2 are SGHRS and YFSETQ. The CDR3 covers 16 residues. With V trimmed by 5 bases and J by 3 bases, 10 bases remained unmatched. CDR3 sequence: CASSSQGQGYHTEAFF. In DNA, the CDR3 is TGCGCCAGCAGTTCCCAGGGACAGGGGTATCACACTGAAGCTTTCTTT.

The count of this clone is one. The chain couples TRBV11-3 to TRBJ1-1; 7 bases align to TRBD1. Trimming took 1 base from V and 2 from J; bases not matched to a gene: 4. In germline, CDR1 is SGHNT, CDR2 YENEEA. The CDR3 is 15 amino acids. For the CDR3, the DNA is TGTGCCAGCAGCTTAGGTGGGACAGCTAACACTGAAGCTTTCTTT. Translating it yields CASSLGGTANTEAFF.

The rearrangement joins TRBV18 to TRBJ1-1; D unresolved. CDR1 KGHSH and CDR2 LQKENI come from the germline V gene. The CDR3 totals 14 residues. Trimming left V 5 bases short and J 0 bases short, with 10 bases between. The CDR3 DNA is TGTGCCAGCTCAGAACAATCCATGAACACTGAAGCTTTCTTT. Translated, it gives CASSEQSMNTEAFF.

CDR3 sequence (DNA): TGTGCCAGCAGCATGCGGGGCGAGCTAGGGGAGACCCAGTACTTC. Translating it yields CASSMRGELGETQYF. The genes are TRBV11-3 and TRBJ2-5; D is possibly TRBD2 (6 bases). In germline, CDR1 is SGHNT, CDR2 YENEEA. The length of the CDR3 is 15 residues. V shed 5 bases and J shed 5 bases, with 18 bases lying between them.

The chain employs TRBV5-1 and TRBJ2-3; TRBD1 matches 10 bases. CDR3 length equals 18 residues. Germline trimming cut 0 bases from V and 3 bases from J; bases unmatched to any gene: 10. Germline V gives CDR1 SGHRS, CDR2 YFSETQ. The CDR3 sequence is CASSLVGGPGQGTDTQYF. The CDR3 nucleotides are TGCGCCAGCAGCTTGGTCGGGGGGCCGGGACAGGGGACAGATACGCAGTATTTT. The full variable domain, its missing parts supplied by reference TRBV5-1 and TRBJ2-3, is KAGVTQTPRYLIKTRGQQVTLSCSPISGHRSVSWYQQTPGQGLQFLFEYFSETQRNKGNFPGRFSGRQFSNSRSEMNVSTLELGDSALYLCASSLVGGPGQGTDTQYFGPGTRLTVL.

The rearrangement joins TRBV27 to TRBJ1-5; D possibly corresponds to TRBD1 (6 bases). CDR3 length: 16 amino acids. Germline-derived CDR1 and CDR2 are MNHEY and SMNVEV (reference sequence). V lost 3 bases to trimming and J lost 3 bases, with 15 bases between them. The DNA of the CDR3 is TGTGCCAGCAGTTTGCCAAGGGGGACGGACAATCAGCCCCAGCATTTT. It translates to CASSLPRGTDNQPQHF.

In its sample, this clone ranks as medium-sized (0.01 to 0.1%). The J gene is TRBJ1-5, the V gene TRBV28, with TRBD1 matching 9 bases. The germline gives CDR1 MDHEN, CDR2 SYDVKM. The length of the CDR3 is 14 residues. The V segment lost 6 bases and the J segment 6 bases; nucleotides outside the gene matches: 6. CDR3 region: CASRVGQGRQPQHF. CDR3 DNA: TGTGCCAGCAGGGTCGGACAGGGGCGTCAGCCCCAGCATTTT.

This clone was counted a single time. The chain links TRBV3-1 (or the pseudogene TRBV3-2) to TRBJ2-3, with D tentatively TRBD2 (5 bases). V lost 3 bases and J lost 8, with 15 bases in between. The length of the CDR3 is 14 residues. Germline CDR1 LGHDT, CDR2 YNNKEL (reference sequence). CDR3 in amino acids: CASSHGLALGTQYF. For the CDR3, the DNA is TGTGCCAGCAGCCATGGACTTGCTTTGGGTACGCAGTATTTT.

This rearrangement joins TRBV4-1 to TRBJ2-3; possibly TRBD1 for D (6 bases). The CDR3 has 16 amino acids. Trimming stripped 2 bases from V and 2 bases from J, with 14 bases between. CDR1 and CDR2 from the germline V gene are MGHRA and YSYEKL. The CDR3 DNA reads TGCGCCAGCAGCCAACCCCGGGACAAAGTCACAGATACGCAGTATTTT. Residues: CASSQPRDKVTDTQYF.

In its sample, this clone was seen a few times. The chain is built from TRBV29-1 and TRBJ2-1, with 7 nucleotides matching TRBD1. CDR3 size: 14 residues. Germline trimming cut 4 bases from V and 4 bases from J; bases unmatched to any gene: 7. Germline V CDR1 and CDR2: SQVTM, ANQGSEA. The CDR3 reads CSVGAGQEYNEQFF. DNA for the CDR3: TGCAGCGTTGGGGCCGGACAGGAGTACAATGAGCAGTTCTTC.